The 14 T cell receptor beta chains below were found in one sample sequenced in a study of OX40 agonist ivuxolimab in advanced cancers. Libraries came from the immunoSEQ multiplex PCR assay. TCRdb took this table from immuneACCESS and kept in-frame rearrangements with V and J called. Such tables lack part of the clones; where checked against another copy, unresolved V genes explain under half of the gap, and the rest is unexplained. The sample contains approximately 72,000 clones, roughly 84% of them found a single time. Roughly 0.8% of the sample is held by the ten biggest clonotypes. The specimen comprised CD4+ or CD8+ T cells sorted from blood, sampled in a trial of the OX40 agonist ivuxolimab. The receptors derive from an adult with an advanced solid tumor such as melanoma, head and neck, liver or kidney cancer.

J is TRBJ1-1 and V is TRBV28; TRBD1 aligns across 8 bases. The J segment lost 3 bases and the V segment lost 6 bases, leaving 9 bases of the junction unmatched. Germline values: CDR1 MDHEN, CDR2 SYDVKM. The CDR3 totals 15 residues. CDR3 in DNA: TGTGCCAGCAGACTCCGGACAGGGAGGGACACTGAAGCTTTCTTT. Translation: CASRLRTGRDTEAFF.

The chain couples TRBV29-1 to TRBJ2-5, with D unclear. Germline lookup yields CDR1 SQVTM and CDR2 ANQGSEA. The length of the CDR3 is 14 residues. The V gene lost 1 base and the J gene lost 4 bases, with 13 bases spanning the gap. The chain's CDR3 is CSVEGATHGETQYF. The CDR3 DNA reads as TGCAGCGTTGAAGGCGCGACCCATGGAGAGACCCAGTACTTC.

This rearrangement joins TRBV7-2 to TRBJ1-2; 11 nucleotides line up with TRBD1. The V gene's germline CDR1 is SGHTA and CDR2 FQGNSA. CDR3 size: 17 residues. V trimming: 5 bases; J trimming: 3 bases; junction bases outside the gene matches: 11. This CDR3 reads CASSPGTGGKSDYGYTF. The CDR3, as DNA: TGTGCCAGCAGCCCAGGGACAGGGGGGAAGTCAGACTATGGCTACACCTTC. Using reference TRBV7-2 and TRBJ1-2 for the parts outside the CDR3, the full variable domain is GAGVSQSPSNKVTEKGKDVELRCDPISGHTALYWYRQSLGQGLEFLIYFQGNSAPDKSGLPSDRFSAERTGGSVSTLTIQRTQQEDSAVYLCASSPGTGGKSDYGYTFGSGTRLTVV.

The chain employs TRBV7-3 and TRBJ2-1; TRBD2 is a possible D gene (7 bases). This CDR3 contains 15 residues. Between the trimmed V and J ends, which lost 5 bases and 2 bases, there was a span of 13 bases. The germline V gene has CDR1 SGHTA and CDR2 FQGTGA. The CDR3 is CASSPWGGPYNEQFF. For the CDR3, the DNA is TGTGCCAGCAGCCCATGGGGGGGCCCCTACAATGAGCAGTTCTTC. Full variable domain (rest looked up from reference TRBV7-3 and TRBJ2-1): GAGVSQTPSNKVTEKGKYVELRCDPISGHTALYWYRQSLGQGPEFLIYFQGTGAADDSGLPNDRFFAVRPEGSVSTLKIQRTERGDSAVYLCASSPWGGPYNEQFFGPGTRLTVL.

This rearrangement joins TRBV6-1 to TRBJ1-2; D is undetermined. Germline CDR1 reads MNHNS; CDR2 reads SASEGT. The CDR3 length is 12 residues. Trimming shortened V by 2 bases and J by 7 bases, and 8 bases separated the two germline ends. In DNA, the CDR3 is TGTGCCAGCAGTGAAATGGGAGGTGGCTACACCTTC. Its protein is CASSEMGGGYTF.

V usage is TRBV6-5 and J usage is TRBJ2-7; TRBD1 aligns across 8 bases. The CDR3 runs 13 residues. The V gene end was trimmed by 5 bases and the J gene end by 6 bases; junction bases not matched to a gene: 6. The germline gives CDR1 MNHEY, CDR2 SVGAGI. In DNA form, the CDR3 reads TGTGCCAGCAGTACCCGACAGGGGAGCGAGCAGTACTTC. Protein product: CASSTRQGSEQYF.

This chain links TRBV9 with TRBJ2-3, with a weak D call TRBD2 (6 bases). Germline CDR1 SGDLS, CDR2 YYNGEE. This CDR3 is 15 amino acids long. With 3 bases removed from V and 0 bases from J, the gap between germline ends came to 11 bases. In DNA form, the CDR3 reads TGTGCCAGCAGCGCGGAGGGGACCAGCACAGATACGCAGTATTTT. Translating it yields CASSAEGTSTDTQYF.

The V gene is TRBV7-9, the J gene TRBJ2-5; D gene uncertain. This CDR3 contains 18 residues. Germline V CDR1 and CDR2: SEHNR, FQNEAQ (reference sequence). The V end lost 7 bases, the J end lost 1 base, and 25 bases lay between the germline ends. The CDR3 coding sequence is TGTGCCAGCAACTCCCTAAAAGGCTCTTACCTTCCCCAAGAGACCCAGTACTTC. It specifies CASNSLKGSYLPQETQYF. Complete variable domain (other parts from reference TRBV7-9 and TRBJ2-5): DTGVSQNPRHKITKRGQNVTFRCDPISEHNRLYWYRQTLGQGPEFLTYFQNEAQLEKSRLLSDRFSAERPKGSFSTLEIQRTEQGDSAMYLCASNSLKGSYLPQETQYFGPGTRLLVL.

This clone was seen a handful of times. CDR3 sequence (DNA): TGTGCCAGCAGCCCGAAACTGATCTATAATTCACCCCTCCACTTT. Protein: CASSPKLIYNSPLHF. The chain uses TRBV5-6 and TRBJ1-6; D remains unclear. Germline-derived CDR1 and CDR2 are SGHDT and YYEEEE. V gave up 4 bases and J gave up 3 bases, with 11 bases separating them. The CDR3 loop spans 15 amino acids.

This clone was seen a single time. The chain links TRBV30 to TRBJ2-7; TRBD1 aligns across 8 bases. Germline assignment: CDR1 GTSNPN and CDR2 SVGIG (reference sequence). This CDR3 is built from 16 residues. The V and J ends lost 4 bases and 5 bases, in that order; junction bases with no gene match: 16. As DNA, the CDR3 is TGTGCCTGGACCCCCCCCTGGGGACAGGCGAGGAACGAGCAGTACTTC. Protein: CAWTPPWGQARNEQYF.

V gene TRBV19 combines with J gene TRBJ1-1; the match to TRBD1 covers 7 bases. Germline CDR1 reads LNHDA; CDR2 reads SQIVND (reference sequence). The CDR3 consists of 18 residues. The junction had 22 bases not matched to a gene; V was cut back by 6 bases and J by 6 bases. CDR3 sequence (DNA): TGTGCCAGTAGAAATTCCGTACGACAGGGAACCTTTCGCCCTGAAGCTTTCTTT. Protein product: CASRNSVRQGTFRPEAFF.

The sample holds one count of this clone. The V gene is TRBV9, the J gene TRBJ1-4, with 8 positions matching TRBD1. The CDR3 length is 15 residues. V gave up 4 bases and J gave up 5 bases; unmatched junction bases: 7. Germline-derived CDR1 and CDR2 are SGDLS and YYNGEE. The CDR3 protein is CASSIGTGTNEKLFF. The DNA of the CDR3 is TGTGCCAGCAGCATCGGGACAGGCACGAATGAAAAACTGTTTTTT.

The chain employs TRBV28 and TRBJ2-5; D possibly corresponds to TRBD2 (6 bases). CDR1 and CDR2 from the germline V gene are MDHEN and SYDVKM. V lost 3 bases, J lost 4 bases, and 12 bases lay in between. The CDR3 is 14 residues long. CDR3 in amino acids: CASSFGGMGETQYF. CDR3 nucleotide sequence: TGTGCCAGCAGTTTCGGCGGGATGGGAGAGACCCAGTACTTC.

V usage is TRBV30 and J usage is TRBJ1-1; no firm D call. This CDR3 contains 17 residues. Trimming cost V 0 bases and J 1 base, with 18 bases left between them. The germline V gene encodes CDR1 GTSNPN and CDR2 SVGIG (reference sequence). The CDR3, as DNA: TGTGCCTGGAGTGTAATCCGAGGAACCAAGTCGAACACTGAAGCTTTCTTT. Amino acids: CAWSVIRGTKSNTEAFF.